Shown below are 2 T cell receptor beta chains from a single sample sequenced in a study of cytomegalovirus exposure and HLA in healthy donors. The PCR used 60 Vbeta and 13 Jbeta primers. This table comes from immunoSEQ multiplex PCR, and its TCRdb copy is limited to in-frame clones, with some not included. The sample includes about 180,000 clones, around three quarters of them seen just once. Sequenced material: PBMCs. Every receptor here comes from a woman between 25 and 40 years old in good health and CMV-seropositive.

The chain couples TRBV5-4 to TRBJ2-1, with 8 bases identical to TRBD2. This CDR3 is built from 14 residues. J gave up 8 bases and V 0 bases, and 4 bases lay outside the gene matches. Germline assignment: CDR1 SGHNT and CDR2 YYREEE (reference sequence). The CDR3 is CASSLGLALDEQFF. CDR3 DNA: TGTGCCAGCAGCTTGGGACTAGCGTTGGATGAGCAGTTCTTC.

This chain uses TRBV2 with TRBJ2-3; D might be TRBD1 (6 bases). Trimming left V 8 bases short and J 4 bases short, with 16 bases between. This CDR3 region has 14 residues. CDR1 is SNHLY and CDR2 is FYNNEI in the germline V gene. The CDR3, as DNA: TGTGCCAGCTACAGGGAAAAATTGGCAGATACGCAGTATTTT. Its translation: CASYREKLADTQYF.